This T cell receptor (gamma chain) was identified in a study of Vδ1+ human thymocytes. Study-wide points: TRD repertoires were essentially private, unlike widely shared TRG clonotypes. Highly polyclonal TRG and TRD repertoires with Gaussian CDR3 length distributions appeared in thymus.

Purity of the sorted Vdelta1+ thymocytes ranged from roughly 97% to 99.6%. Details on this clone: The antigen remains unidentified. The junction shows a germline mismatch at one end, possibly a read error. The same CDR3 is also encoded by other DNA sequences in this sample.

Extracted RNA was reverse transcribed into cDNA. Multiplex PCR used pooled V-gene forward primers and a constant-region reverse primer to amplify CDR3s. TCRdb re-processed the multiplex PCR reads using CATT. The sample includes 25,000 to 35,000 gamma-chain clones, 20% of them seen just once. The germline V gene has CDR1 VINAFY and CDR2 YDVSNSKD. The CDR3 contains 14 residues. The specimen was Vdelta1+ gamma-delta thymocytes from the thymus. Subset defined: FACS-sorted CD3+ TCRalphabeta- TCRVdelta1+ TCRVdelta2- thymocytes. The receptor was isolated from a boy under three years old who had congenital heart surgery. V and J are TRGV5 and TRGJ1 or TRGJ2. CDR3: CATWDGRDYYKKLF. The CDR3 nucleotides are TGTGCCACCTGGGACGGGCGGGATTATTATAAAAAACTCTTT.